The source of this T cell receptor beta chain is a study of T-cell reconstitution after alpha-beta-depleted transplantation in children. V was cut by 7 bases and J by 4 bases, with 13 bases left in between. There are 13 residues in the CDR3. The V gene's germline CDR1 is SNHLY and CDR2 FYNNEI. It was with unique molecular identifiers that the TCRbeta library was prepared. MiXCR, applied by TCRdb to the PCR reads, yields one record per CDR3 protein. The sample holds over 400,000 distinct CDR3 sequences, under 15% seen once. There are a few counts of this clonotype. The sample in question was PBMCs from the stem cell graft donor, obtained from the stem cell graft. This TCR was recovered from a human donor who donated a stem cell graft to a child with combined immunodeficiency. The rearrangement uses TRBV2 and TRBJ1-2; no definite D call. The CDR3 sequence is CASKDFGFYGYTF. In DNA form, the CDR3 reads TGTGCCAGCAAAGATTTTGGCTTCTATGGCTACACCTTC.